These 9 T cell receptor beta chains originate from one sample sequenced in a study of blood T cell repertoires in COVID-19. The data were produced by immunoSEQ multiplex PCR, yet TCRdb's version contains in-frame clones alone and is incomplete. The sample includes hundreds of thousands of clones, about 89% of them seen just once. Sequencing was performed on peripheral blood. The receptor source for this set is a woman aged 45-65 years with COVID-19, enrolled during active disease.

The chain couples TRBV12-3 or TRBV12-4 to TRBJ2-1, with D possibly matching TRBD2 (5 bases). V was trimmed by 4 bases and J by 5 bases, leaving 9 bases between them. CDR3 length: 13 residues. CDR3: CASSSLGDNEQFF. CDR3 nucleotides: TGTGCCAGCAGTTCACTCGGGGACAATGAGCAGTTCTTC.

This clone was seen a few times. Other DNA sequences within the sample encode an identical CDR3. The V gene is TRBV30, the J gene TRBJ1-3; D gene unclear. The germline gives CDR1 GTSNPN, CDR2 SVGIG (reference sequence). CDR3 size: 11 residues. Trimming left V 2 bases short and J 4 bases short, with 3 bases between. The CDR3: CAWSLGNTIYF. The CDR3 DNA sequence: TGTGCCTGGAGTCTCGGAAACACCATATATTTT.

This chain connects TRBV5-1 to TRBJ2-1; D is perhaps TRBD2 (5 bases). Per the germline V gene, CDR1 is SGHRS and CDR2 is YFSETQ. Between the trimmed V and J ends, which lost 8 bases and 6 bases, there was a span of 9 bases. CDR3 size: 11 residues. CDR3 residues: CASRLANEQFF. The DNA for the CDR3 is TGCGCCAGTCGCCTAGCCAATGAGCAGTTCTTC.

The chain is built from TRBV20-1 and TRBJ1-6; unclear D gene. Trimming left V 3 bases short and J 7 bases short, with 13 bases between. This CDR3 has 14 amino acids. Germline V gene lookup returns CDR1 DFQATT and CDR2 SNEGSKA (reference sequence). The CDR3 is CSASFGLPNSPLHF. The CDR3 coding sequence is TGCAGTGCTAGTTTCGGACTCCCGAATTCACCCCTCCACTTT.

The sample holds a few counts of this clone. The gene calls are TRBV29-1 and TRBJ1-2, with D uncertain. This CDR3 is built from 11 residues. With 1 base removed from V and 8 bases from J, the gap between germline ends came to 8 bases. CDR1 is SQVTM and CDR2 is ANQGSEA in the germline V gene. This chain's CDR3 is CSVEVRLGYTF. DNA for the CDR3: TGCAGCGTTGAAGTTCGTCTGGGCTACACCTTC.

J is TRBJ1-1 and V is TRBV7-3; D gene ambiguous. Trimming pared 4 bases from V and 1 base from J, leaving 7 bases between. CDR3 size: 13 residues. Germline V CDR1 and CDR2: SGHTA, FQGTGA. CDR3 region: CASSYERNTEAFF. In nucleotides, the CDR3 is TGTGCCAGCAGCTACGAGCGGAACACTGAAGCTTTCTTT.

CDR3 protein: CASSFRQGRVAEAFF. The CDR3 DNA follows: TGTGCCAGCAGCTTTAGACAGGGGAGGGTGGCTGAAGCTTTCTTT. V and J are TRBV12-1 and TRBJ1-1; the tabulated D call, TRBD1, remains unverified against the DNA. TRBV12-1 is annotated as a pseudogene. This CDR3 is 15 amino acids long.

As DNA, the CDR3 is TGTGCCAGCAGCCGTTTAGCCGGGACTAGCATTAACAATGAGCAGTTCTTC. Amino acid sequence: CASSRLAGTSINNEQFF. V gene TRBV3-1 (or the pseudogene TRBV3-2) combines with J gene TRBJ2-1; 9 nucleotides match TRBD2. The CDR3 extends over 17 amino acids. The germline V gene has CDR1 LGHDT and CDR2 YNNKEL (reference sequence). V trimming: 4 bases; J trimming: 5 bases; junction bases outside the gene matches: 12.

CDR3 DNA sequence: TGTGCCAGCAGCGTAGCCGGATCAGGGGGCGTAAGGACTGAAGCTTTCTTT. Translating gives CASSVAGSGGVRTEAFF. V gene TRBV9 combines with J gene TRBJ1-1; 8 bases fit TRBD1. The germline V gene has CDR1 SGDLS and CDR2 YYNGEE. The CDR3 is 17 residues long. The J segment lost 5 bases and the V segment lost 0 bases, leaving 12 bases of the junction unmatched.